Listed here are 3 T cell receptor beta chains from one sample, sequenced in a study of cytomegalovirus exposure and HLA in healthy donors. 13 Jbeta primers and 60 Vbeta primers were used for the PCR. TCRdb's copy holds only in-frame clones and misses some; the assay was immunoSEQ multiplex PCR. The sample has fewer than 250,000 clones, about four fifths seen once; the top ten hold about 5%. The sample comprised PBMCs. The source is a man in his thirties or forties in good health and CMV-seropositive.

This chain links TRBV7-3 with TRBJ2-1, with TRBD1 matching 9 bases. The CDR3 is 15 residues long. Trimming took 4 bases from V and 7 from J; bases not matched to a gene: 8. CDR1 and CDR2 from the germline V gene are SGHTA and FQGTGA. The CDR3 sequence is CASSSSGTGYNEQFF. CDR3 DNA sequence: TGTGCCAGCAGCTCCTCCGGGACAGGGTATAATGAGCAGTTCTTC.

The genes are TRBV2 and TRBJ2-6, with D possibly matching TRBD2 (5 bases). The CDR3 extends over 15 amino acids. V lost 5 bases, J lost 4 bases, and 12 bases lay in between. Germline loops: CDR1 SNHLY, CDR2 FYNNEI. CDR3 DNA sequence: TGTGCCAGCAGTAAGGAGGTCTCCGGGGCCAACGTCCTGACTTTC. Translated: CASSKEVSGANVLTF.

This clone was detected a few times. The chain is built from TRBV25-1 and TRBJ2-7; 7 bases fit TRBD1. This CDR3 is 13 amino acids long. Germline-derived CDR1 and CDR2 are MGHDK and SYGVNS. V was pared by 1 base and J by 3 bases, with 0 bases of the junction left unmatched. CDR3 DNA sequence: TGTGCCAGCAGTGAATCAGGGGGCTACGAGCAGTACTTC. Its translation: CASSESGGYEQYF.